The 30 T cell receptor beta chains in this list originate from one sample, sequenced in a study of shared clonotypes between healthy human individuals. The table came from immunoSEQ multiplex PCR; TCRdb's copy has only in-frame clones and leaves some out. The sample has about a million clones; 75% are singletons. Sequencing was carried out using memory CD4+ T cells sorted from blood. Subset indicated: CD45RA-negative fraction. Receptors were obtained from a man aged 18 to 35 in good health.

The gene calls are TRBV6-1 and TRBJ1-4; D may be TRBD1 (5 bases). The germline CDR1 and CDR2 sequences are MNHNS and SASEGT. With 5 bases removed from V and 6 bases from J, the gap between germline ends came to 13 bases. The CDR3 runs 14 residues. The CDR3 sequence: CASSSGSYDEKLFF. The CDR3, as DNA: TGTGCCAGCAGTTCAGGGTCCTACGATGAAAAACTGTTTTTT.

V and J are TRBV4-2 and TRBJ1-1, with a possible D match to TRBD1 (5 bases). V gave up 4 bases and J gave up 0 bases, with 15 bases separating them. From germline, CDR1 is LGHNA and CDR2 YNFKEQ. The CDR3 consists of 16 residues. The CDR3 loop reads CASSPMLAGLNTEAFF. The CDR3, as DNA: TGTGCCAGCAGCCCTATGTTGGCAGGGCTGAACACTGAAGCTTTCTTT.

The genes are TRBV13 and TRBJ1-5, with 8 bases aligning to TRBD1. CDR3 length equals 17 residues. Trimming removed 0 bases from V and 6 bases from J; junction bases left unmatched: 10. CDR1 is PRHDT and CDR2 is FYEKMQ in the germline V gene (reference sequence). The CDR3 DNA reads TGTGCCAGCAGCTTAGGGCCCGGCAGGGGGCTTATTCAGCCCCAGCATTTT. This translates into CASSLGPGRGLIQPQHF.

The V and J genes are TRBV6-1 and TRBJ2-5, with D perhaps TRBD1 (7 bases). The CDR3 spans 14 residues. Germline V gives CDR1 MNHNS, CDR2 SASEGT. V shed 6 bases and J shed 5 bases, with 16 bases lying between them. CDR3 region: CASRDRASGETQYF. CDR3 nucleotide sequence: TGTGCCAGCAGAGACAGGGCGAGCGGGGAGACCCAGTACTTC.

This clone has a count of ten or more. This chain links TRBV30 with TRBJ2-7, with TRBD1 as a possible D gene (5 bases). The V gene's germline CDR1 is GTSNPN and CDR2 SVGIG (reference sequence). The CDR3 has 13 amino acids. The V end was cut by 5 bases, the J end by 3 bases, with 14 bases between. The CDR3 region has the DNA TGTGCCTGGGAAAAGGGAAGGGGCTACGAGCAGTACTTC. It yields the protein CAWEKGRGYEQYF.

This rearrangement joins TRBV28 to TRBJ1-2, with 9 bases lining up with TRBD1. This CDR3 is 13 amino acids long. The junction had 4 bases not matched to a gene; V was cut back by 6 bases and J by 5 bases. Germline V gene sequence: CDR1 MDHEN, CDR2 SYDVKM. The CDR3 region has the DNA TGTGCCAGCAGCAACGACAGGGGGTATGGCTACACCTTC. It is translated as CASSNDRGYGYTF.

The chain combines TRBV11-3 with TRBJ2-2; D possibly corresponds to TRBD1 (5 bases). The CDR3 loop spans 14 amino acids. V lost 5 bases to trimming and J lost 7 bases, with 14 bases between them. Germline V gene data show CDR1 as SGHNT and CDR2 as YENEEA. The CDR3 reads CASSRSQGIGELFF. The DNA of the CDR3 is TGTGCCAGCAGCCGTAGCCAGGGAATCGGGGAGCTGTTTTTT.

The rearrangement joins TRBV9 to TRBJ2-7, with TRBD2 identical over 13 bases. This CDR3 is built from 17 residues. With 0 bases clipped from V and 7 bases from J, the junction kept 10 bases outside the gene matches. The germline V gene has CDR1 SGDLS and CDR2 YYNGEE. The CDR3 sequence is CASSVVVQTSGGTEQYF. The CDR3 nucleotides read TGTGCCAGCAGCGTAGTAGTTCAGACTAGCGGGGGGACTGAGCAGTACTTC.

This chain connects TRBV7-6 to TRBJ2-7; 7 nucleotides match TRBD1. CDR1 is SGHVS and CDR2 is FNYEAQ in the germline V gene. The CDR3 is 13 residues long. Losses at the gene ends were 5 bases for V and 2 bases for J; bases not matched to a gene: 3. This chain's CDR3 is CASSPTGAYEQYF. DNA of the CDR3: TGTGCCAGCAGCCCAACAGGGGCCTACGAGCAGTACTTC.

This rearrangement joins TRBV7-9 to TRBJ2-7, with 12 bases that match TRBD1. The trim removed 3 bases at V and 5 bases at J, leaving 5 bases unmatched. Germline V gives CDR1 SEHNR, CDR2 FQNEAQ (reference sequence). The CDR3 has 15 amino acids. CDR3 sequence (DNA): TGTGCCAGCAGCTTGGGGGACAGGGGGCGGAACGAGCAGTACTTC. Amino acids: CASSLGDRGRNEQYF.

The CDR3 region has the DNA TGTGCCAGCACCCCTACGAGCCAGGGTAATGAAAAACTGTTTTTT. Residues: CASTPTSQGNEKLFF. The chain combines TRBV5-5 with TRBJ1-4, with D possibly TRBD1 on 5 matching bases. The V gene lost 6 bases and the J gene lost 4 bases, with 16 bases spanning the gap. The CDR3 runs 15 residues. The germline V gene encodes CDR1 SGHKS and CDR2 YYEKEE (reference sequence).

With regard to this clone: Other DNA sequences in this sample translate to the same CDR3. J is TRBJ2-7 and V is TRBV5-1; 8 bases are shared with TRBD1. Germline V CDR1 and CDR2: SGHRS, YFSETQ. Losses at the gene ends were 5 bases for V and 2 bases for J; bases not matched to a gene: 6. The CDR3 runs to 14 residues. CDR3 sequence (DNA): TGCGCCAGCAGTTACGGACAGGGCGCCTACGAGCAGTACTTC. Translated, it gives CASSYGQGAYEQYF.

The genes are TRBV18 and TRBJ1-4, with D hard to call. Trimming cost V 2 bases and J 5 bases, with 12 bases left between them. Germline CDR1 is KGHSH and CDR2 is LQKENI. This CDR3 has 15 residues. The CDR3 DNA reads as TGTGCCAGCTCACCATTCTCTCAGACAAATGAAAAACTGTTTTTT. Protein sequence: CASSPFSQTNEKLFF.

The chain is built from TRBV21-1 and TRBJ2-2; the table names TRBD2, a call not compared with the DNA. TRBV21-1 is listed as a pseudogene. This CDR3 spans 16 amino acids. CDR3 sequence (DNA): TGTGCCAGCAGCAAAGTGGAGGGGCTTAATGGCGGGGAGCTGTTTTTT. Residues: CASSKVEGLNGGELFF.

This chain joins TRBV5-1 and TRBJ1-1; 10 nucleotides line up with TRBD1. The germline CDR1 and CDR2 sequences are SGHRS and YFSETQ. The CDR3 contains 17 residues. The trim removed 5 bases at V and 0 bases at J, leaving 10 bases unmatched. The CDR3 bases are TGCGCCAGCAGGAGGGGAGGACAGGGGGTACTGAACACTGAAGCTTTCTTT. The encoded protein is CASRRGGQGVLNTEAFF. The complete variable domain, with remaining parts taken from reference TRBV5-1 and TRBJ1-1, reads KAGVTQTPRYLIKTRGQQVTLSCSPISGHRSVSWYQQTPGQGLQFLFEYFSETQRNKGNFPGRFSGRQFSNSRSEMNVSTLELGDSALYLCASRRGGQGVLNTEAFFGQGTRLTVV.

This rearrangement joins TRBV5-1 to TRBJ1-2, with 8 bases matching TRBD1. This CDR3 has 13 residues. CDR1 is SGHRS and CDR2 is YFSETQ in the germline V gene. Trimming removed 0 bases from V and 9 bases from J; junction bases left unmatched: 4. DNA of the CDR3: TGCGCCAGCAGCTTGGAGGACAGGGCAAGCTACACCTTC. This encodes CASSLEDRASYTF.

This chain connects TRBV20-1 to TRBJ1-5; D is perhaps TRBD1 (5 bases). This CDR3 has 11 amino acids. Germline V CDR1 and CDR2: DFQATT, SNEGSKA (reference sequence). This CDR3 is CSAREIDSQHF. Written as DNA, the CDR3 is TGCAGCGCCCGGGAAATAGACAGTCAGCATTTT.

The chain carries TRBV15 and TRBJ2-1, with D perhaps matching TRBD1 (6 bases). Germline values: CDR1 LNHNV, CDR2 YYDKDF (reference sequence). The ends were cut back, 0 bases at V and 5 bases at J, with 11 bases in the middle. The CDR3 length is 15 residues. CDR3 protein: CATSRDIAGDNEQFF. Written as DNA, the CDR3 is TGTGCCACCAGCAGAGATATCGCAGGGGACAATGAGCAGTTCTTC.

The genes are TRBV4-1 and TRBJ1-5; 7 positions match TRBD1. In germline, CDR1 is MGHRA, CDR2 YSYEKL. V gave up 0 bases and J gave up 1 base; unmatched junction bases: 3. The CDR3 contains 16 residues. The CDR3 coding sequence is TGCGCCAGCAGCCAAGAAGGCAGGGGGAGCAATCAGCCCCAGCATTTT. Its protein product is CASSQEGRGSNQPQHF.

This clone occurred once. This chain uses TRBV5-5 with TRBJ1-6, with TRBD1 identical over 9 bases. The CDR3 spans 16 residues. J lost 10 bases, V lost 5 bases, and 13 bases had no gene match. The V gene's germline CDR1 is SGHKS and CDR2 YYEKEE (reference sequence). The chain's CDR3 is CASSERPGQGISPLHF. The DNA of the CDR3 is TGTGCCAGCAGTGAGAGACCGGGACAGGGAATATCACCCCTCCACTTT. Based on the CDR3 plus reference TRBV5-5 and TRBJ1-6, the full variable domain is DAGVTQSPTHLIKTRGQQVTLRCSPISGHKSVSWYQQVLGQGPQFIFQYYEKEERGRGNFPDRFSARQFPNYSSELNVNALLLGDSALYLCASSERPGQGISPLHFGNGTRLTVT.

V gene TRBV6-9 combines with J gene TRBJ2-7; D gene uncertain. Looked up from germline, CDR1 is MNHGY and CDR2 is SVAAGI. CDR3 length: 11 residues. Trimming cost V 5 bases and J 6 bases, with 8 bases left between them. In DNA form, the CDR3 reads TGTGCCAGCAGTCTTCGGACCGAGCAGTACTTC. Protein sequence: CASSLRTEQYF.

The CDR3 bases are TGCGCCAGCAGCCAAGTTAGCGGGAGCACAGATACGCAGTATTTT. Its protein is CASSQVSGSTDTQYF. The V and J genes are TRBV4-1 and TRBJ2-3, with 7 bases matching TRBD2. The CDR3 is 15 residues long. Germline trimming cut 1 base from V and 0 bases from J; bases unmatched to any gene: 1. Germline V CDR1 and CDR2: MGHRA, YSYEKL.

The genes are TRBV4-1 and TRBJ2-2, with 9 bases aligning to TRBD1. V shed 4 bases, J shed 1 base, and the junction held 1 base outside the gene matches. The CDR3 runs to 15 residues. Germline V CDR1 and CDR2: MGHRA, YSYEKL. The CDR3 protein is CASSLDRGNTGELFF. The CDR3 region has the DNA TGCGCCAGCAGCCTGGACAGGGGGAACACCGGGGAGCTGTTTTTT.

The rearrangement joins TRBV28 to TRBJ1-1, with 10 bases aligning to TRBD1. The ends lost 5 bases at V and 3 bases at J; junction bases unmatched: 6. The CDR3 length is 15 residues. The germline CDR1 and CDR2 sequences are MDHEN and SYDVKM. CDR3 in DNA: TGTGCCAGCAGTGGGACCGGGACAGGGGACACTGAAGCTTTCTTT. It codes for CASSGTGTGDTEAFF.

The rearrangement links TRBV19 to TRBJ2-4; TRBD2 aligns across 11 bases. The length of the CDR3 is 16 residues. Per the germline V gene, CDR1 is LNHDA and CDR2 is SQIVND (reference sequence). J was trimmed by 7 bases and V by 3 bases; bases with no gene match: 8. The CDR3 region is CASSIIKGLAANIQYF. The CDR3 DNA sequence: TGTGCCAGTAGTATTATCAAGGGACTAGCGGCTAACATTCAGTACTTC.

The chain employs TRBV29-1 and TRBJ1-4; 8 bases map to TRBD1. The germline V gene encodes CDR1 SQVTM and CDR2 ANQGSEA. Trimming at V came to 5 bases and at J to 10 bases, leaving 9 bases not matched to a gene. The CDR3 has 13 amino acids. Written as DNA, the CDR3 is TGCAGCGTTTTAGGGACAGGTGGCGGAAAACTGTTTTTT. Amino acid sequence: CSVLGTGGGKLFF. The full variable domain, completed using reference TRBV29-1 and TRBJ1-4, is SAVISQKPSRDICQRGTSLTIQCQVDSQVTMMFWYRQQPGQSLTLIATANQGSEATYESGFVIDKFPISRPNLTFSTLTVSNMSPEDSSIYLCSVLGTGGGKLFFGSGTQLSVL.

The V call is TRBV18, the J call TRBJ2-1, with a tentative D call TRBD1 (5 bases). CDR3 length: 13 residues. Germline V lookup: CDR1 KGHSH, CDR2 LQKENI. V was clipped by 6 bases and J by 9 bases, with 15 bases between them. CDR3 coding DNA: TGTGCCAGCTCGCCCTGGGGCGGTGGTGAGCAGTTCTTC. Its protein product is CASSPWGGGEQFF.

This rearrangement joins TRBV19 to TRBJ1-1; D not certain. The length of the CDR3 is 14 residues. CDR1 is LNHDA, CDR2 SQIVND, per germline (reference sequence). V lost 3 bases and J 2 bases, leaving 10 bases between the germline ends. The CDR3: CASSIRLANTEAFF. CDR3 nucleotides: TGTGCCAGTAGTATCCGGTTGGCAAACACTGAAGCTTTCTTT.

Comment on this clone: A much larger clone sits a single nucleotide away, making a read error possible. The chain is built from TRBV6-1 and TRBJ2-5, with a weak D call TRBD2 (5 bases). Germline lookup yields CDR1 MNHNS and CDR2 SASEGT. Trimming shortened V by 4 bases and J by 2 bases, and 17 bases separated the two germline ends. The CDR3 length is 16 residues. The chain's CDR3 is CASSASLARAQETQYF. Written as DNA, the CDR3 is TGTGCCAGCAGTGCCTCGTTAGCGAGGGCGCAAGAGACCCAGTACTTC.

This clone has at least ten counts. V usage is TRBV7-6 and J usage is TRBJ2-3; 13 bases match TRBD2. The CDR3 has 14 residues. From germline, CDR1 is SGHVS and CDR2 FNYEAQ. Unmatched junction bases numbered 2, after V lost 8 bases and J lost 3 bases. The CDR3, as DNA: TGTGCCAGCCGACTAGCGGGGGGAACAGATACGCAGTATTTT. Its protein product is CASRLAGGTDTQYF.